These T cell receptor beta chains were read from a single sample in a study of CXCR3-negative and CXCR3-positive naive CD8 T cells. Reanalyzing the 5' RACE reads, TCRdb keeps one entry per CDR3 protein, without DNA. The sample features about 85,000 distinct CDR3 sequences, with nearly 0.85% in its top ten. The sample was naive CXCR3+ CD8+ T cells from blood. The receptor source for this set is a human donor in good health. Some clones in this sample may be carry-over from other donors' samples. The CDR3 runs from the conserved cysteine through the conserved F or W. The order of the fields is V gene, J gene, CDR3 protein.

TRBV7-8	TRBJ1-2	CASSLRGNRGQQGYGYTF
TRBV12-3/TRBV12-4	TRBJ1-1	CASSFGTEAFF
TRBV14	TRBJ2-1	CASSQAPSEREGPYNEQFF
TRBV25-1	TRBJ2-7	CASSVPVGQGYEQYF
TRBV3-1	TRBJ2-1	CASSQGLAVASYNEQFF
TRBV14	TRBJ2-1	CASSQEGAGGSYNEQFF
TRBV15	TRBJ1-5	CATSMKGSGNQPQHF
TRBV20-1	TRBJ2-1	CSARRDHDGEQFF
TRBV7-7	TRBJ2-1	CASSLGGFDEQFF
TRBV6-2/TRBV6-3	TRBJ1-5	CASRAERVGGNQPQHF
TRBV6-5	TRBJ1-4	CASSTELTNEKLFF
TRBV12-3/TRBV12-4	TRBJ2-7	CASTLDSSNYEQYF
TRBV7-8	TRBJ2-1	CASSLILYSGRDNEQFF
TRBV10-3	TRBJ2-5	CAISELAGGQETQYF
TRBV4-1	TRBJ2-5	CASSQVARGGSETQYF
TRBV12-3/TRBV12-4	TRBJ2-1	CASSLVSSGSEQFF
TRBV15	TRBJ1-5	CATSGGQFDNQPQHF
TRBV3-1	TRBJ2-2	CASSQGAGVGELFF